The subject of this entry is one T cell receptor (beta chain). The sample belongs to a study of blood T cell repertoires in COVID-19. The germline gives CDR1 SGHRS, CDR2 YFSETQ. Trimming left V 3 bases short and J 1 base short, with 10 bases between. The CDR3 sequence is 14 residues long. Per the study methods: Reference gene primer amplification in the assay estimated nucleated cell counts. Produced via immunoSEQ multiplex PCR; TCRdb's table is partial and in-frame only. That table gives V, J and clone size, and the DNA gave D and trimming. This sample has some 270,000 clones; approximately 86% occur once, and the top ten carry approximately 8.2%.

The genes are TRBV5-1 and TRBJ1-1, with a possible D match to TRBD1 (5 bases). The receptor's source is a man between 40 and 49 years old with active or convalescent COVID-19. The specimen was peripheral blood. The CDR3 nucleotides read TGCGCCAGCAGCTGGGGACTGTCGAACACTGAAGCTTTCTTT. This codes for CASSWGLSNTEAFF.